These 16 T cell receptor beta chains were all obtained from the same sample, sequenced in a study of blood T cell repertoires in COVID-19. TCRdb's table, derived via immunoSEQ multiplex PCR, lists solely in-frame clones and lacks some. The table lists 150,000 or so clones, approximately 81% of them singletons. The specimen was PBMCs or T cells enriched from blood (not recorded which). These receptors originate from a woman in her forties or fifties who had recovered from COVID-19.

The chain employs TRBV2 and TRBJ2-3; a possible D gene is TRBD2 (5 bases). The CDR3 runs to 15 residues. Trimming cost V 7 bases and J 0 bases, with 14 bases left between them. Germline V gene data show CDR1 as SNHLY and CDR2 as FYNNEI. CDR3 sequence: CASKQDGLSTDTQYF. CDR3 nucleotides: TGTGCCAGCAAGCAGGACGGACTGAGCACAGATACGCAGTATTTT.

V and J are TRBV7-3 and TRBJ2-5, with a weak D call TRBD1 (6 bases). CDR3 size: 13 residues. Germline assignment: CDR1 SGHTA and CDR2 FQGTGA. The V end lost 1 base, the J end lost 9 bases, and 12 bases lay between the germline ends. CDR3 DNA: TGTGCCAGCAGCTTAAGGGGGCCTGGGGCCCAGTACTTC. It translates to CASSLRGPGAQYF.

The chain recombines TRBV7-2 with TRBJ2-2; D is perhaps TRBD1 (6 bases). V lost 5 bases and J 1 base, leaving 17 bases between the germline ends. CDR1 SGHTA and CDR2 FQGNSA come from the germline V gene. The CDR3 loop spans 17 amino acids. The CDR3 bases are TGTGCCAGCAGCCTTGCATGGGGGCAGGGGAACACCGGGGAGCTGTTTTTT. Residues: CASSLAWGQGNTGELFF.

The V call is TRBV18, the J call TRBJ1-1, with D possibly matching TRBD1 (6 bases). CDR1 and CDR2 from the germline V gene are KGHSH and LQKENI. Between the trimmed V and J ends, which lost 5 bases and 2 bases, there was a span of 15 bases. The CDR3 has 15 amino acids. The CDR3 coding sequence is TGTGCCAGCTCATCCACAGGGACCCTTAACACTGAAGCTTTCTTT. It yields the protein CASSSTGTLNTEAFF.

CDR3: CASSPKSAGQANYGYTF. CDR3 in DNA: TGTGCCAGCTCACCAAAGTCCGCAGGGCAAGCTAACTATGGCTACACCTTC. This chain connects TRBV18 to TRBJ1-2; maybe TRBD1 (5 bases). V lost 2 bases to trimming and J lost 0 bases, with 16 bases between them. CDR3 length equals 17 residues. Germline-derived CDR1 and CDR2 are KGHSH and LQKENI.

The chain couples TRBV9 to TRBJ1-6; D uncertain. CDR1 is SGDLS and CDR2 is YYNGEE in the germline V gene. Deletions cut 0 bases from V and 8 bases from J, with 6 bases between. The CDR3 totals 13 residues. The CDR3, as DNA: TGTGCCAGCAGCGTAGACTCGGATTCACCCCTCCACTTT. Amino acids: CASSVDSDSPLHF.

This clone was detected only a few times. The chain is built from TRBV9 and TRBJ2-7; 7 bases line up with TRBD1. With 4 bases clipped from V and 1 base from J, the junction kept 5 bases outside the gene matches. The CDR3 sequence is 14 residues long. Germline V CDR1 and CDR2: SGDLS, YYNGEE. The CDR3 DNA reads TGTGCCAGCAGCCTAGAGGACAGGTCCTACGAGCAGTACTTC. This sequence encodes CASSLEDRSYEQYF.

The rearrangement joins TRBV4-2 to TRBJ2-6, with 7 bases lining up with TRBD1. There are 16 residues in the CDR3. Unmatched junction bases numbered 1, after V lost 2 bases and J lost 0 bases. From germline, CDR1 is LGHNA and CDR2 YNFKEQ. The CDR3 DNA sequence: TGTGCCAGCAGCCAAACAGGGGTCTCTGGGGCCAACGTCCTGACTTTC. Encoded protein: CASSQTGVSGANVLTF.

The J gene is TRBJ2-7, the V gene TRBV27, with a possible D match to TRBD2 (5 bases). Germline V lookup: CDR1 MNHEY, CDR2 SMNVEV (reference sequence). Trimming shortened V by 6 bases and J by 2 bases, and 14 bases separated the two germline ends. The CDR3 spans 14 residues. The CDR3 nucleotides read TGTGCCAGCAGCACGGGATTAAGACCCTACGAGCAGTACTTC. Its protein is CASSTGLRPYEQYF.

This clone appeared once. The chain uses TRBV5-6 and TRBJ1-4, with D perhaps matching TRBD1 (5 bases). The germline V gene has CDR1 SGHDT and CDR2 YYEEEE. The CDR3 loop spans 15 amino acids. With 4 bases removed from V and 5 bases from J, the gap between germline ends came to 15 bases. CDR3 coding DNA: TGTGCCAGCAGCCGACTGGGGCCCCTCAATGAAAAACTGTTTTTT. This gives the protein CASSRLGPLNEKLFF.

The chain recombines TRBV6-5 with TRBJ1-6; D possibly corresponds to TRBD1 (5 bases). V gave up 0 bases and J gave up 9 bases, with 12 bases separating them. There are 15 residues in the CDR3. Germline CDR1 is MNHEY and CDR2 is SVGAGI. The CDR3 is CASSYSRQGGSPLHF. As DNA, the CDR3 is TGTGCCAGCAGTTACTCACGGCAGGGCGGTTCACCCCTCCACTTT.

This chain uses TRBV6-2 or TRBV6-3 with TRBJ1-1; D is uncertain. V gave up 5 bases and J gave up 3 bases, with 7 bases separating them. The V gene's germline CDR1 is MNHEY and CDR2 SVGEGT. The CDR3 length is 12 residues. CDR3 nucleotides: TGTGCCAGCAGTACGGGTTACACTGAAGCTTTCTTT. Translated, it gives CASSTGYTEAFF.

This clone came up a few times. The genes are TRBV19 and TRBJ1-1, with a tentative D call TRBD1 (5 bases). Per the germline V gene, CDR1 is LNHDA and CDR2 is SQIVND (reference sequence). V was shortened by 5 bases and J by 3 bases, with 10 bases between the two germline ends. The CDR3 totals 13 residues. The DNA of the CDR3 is TGTGCCAGTAGTCCCCAGGGTTACACTGAAGCTTTCTTT. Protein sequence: CASSPQGYTEAFF. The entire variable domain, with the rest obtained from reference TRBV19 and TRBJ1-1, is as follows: DGGITQSPKYLFRKEGQNVTLSCEQNLNHDAMYWYRQDPGQGLRLIYYSQIVNDFQKGDIAEGYSVSREKKESFPLTVTSAQKNPTAFYLCASSPQGYTEAFFGQGTRLTVV.

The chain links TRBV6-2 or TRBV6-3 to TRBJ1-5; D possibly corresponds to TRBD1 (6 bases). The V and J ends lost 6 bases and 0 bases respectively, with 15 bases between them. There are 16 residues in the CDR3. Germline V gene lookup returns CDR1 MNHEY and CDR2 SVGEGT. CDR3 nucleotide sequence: TGTGCCAGCAGCCCTACCGGACAGACTAGCAATCAGCCCCAGCATTTT. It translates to CASSPTGQTSNQPQHF.

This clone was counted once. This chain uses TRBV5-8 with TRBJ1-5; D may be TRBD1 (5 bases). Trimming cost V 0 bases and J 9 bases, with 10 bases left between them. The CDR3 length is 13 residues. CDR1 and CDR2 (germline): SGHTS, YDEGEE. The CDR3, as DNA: TGTGCCAGCAGCTTGGAGGGGCTCGGGCCCCAGCATTTT. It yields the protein CASSLEGLGPQHF.

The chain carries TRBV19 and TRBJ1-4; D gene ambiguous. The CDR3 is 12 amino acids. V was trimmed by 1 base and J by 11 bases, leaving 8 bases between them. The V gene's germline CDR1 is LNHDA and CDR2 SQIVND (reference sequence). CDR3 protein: CASSIGADKLFF. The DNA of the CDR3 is TGTGCCAGTAGTATAGGGGCCGATAAACTGTTTTTT. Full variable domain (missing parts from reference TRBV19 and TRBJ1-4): DGGITQSPKYLFRKEGQNVTLSCEQNLNHDAMYWYRQDPGQGLRLIYYSQIVNDFQKGDIAEGYSVSREKKESFPLTVTSAQKNPTAFYLCASSIGADKLFFGSGTQLSVL.